The source of this T cell receptor beta chain is a study of T cell responses to AZD1222 COVID-19 vaccine. As concerns this clone: The antigen is not known.

CDR3 size: 15 residues. Germline-derived CDR1 and CDR2 are MDHEN and SYDVKM. V lost 5 bases and J 7 bases, leaving 21 bases between the germline ends. Whole-study findings and limits: Baseline serology detected seropositivity in only six AZD1222 recipients. Epitopes outside B.1.351 and B.1.1.7 mutated regions reportedly drew nearly half of spike TCRs.

Sequencing was performed with immunoSEQ multiplex PCR; in TCRdb, only in-frame clones are kept and a portion is missing. There are 95,000 to 150,000 clones in the sample; around 87% occur only once, and more than 9% lies in the top ten. The chain is built from TRBV28 and TRBJ2-7; D is undetermined. Here the sequenced sample was peripheral blood, taken on day 0 of AZD1222 vaccination. This receptor was taken from an adult in good health. CDR3 coding DNA: TGTGCCAGCAGTGTACCCGGGCAGGAAAAGTGGGAGCAGTACTTC. Translated: CASSVPGQEKWEQYF.